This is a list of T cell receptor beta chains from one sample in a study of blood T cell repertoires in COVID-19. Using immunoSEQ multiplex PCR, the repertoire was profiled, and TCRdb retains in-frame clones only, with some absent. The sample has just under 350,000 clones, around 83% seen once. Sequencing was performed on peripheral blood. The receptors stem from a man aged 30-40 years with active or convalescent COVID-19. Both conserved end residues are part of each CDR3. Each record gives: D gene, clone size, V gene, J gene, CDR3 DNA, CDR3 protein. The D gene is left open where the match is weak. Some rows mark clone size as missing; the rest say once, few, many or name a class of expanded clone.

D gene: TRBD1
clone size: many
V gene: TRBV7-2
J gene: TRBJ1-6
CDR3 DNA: TGTGCCAGCAGCTCTGACAGGGGCACTTCACCCCTCCACTTT
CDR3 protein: CASSSDRGTSPLHF

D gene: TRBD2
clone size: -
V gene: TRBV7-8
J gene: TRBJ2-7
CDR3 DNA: TGTGCCAGCAGCTATCTAGCGGGGGGGGTCAAATACGAGCAGTACTTC
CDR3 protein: CASSYLAGGVKYEQYF

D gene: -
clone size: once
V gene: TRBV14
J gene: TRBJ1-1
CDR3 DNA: TGTGCCAGCAGCAACGACAGACAAGTTGAAGCTTTCTTT
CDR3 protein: CASSNDRQVEAFF

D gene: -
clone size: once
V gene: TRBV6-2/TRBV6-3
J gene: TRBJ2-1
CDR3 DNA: TGTGCCAGCAGTTTAGACAGGAACAATGAGCAGTTCTTC
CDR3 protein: CASSLDRNNEQFF

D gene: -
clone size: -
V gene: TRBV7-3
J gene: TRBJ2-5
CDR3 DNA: TGTGCCAGCAGCTTAAGGGGCGGTGAGACCCAGTACTTC
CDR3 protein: CASSLRGGETQYF

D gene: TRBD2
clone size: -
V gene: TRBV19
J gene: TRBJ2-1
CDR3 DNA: TGTGCCAGTAGCACTACCCGCGGGGGAAGGCACAATGAGCAGTTCTTC
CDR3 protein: CASSTTRGGRHNEQFF

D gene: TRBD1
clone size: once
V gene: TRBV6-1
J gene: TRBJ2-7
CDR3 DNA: TGTGCCAGCAGTGAATCCTCCGGGACAGGGTTTACTTACGAGCAGTACTTC
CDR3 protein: CASSESSGTGFTYEQYF

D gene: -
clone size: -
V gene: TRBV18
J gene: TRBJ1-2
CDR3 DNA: TGTGCCAGCTTCAAGTGGGACACTCCTAACTATGGCTACACCTTC
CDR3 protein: CASFKWDTPNYGYTF

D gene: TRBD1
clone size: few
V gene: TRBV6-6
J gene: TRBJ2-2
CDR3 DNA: TGTGCCACTAGTGGACAGGGGGACACCGGGGAGCTGTTTTTT
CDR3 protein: CATSGQGDTGELFF

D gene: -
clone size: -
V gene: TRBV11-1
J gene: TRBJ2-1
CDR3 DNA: TGTGCCAGCAGCCCAGACAGGTTTGAGGGCAATGAGCAGTTCTTC
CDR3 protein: CASSPDRFEGNEQFF

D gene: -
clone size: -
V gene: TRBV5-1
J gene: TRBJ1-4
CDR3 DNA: TGCGCCAGCAGCCCAGTGGGGGGGAAAAACCTGTTTTTT
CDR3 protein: CASSPVGGKNLFF

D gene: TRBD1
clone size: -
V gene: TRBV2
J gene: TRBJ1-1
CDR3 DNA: TGTGCCAGCAGTGAGAGGTCAGGACAGGGATTCACTGAAGCTTTCTTT
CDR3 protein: CASSERSGQGFTEAFF

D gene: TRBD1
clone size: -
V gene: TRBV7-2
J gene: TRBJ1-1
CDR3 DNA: TGTGCCAGCAGCTTTGGACAGGGGAACACTGAAGCTTTCTTT
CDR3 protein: CASSFGQGNTEAFF

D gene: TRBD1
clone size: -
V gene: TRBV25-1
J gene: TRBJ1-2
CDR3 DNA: TGTGCCAGCAGTGGGACAGGGTATGGCTACACCTTC
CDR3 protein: CASSGTGYGYTF

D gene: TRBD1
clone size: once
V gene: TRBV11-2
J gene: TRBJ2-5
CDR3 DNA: TGTGCCAGCGGACAGGGCATCGAAGAGACCCAGTACTTC
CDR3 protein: CASGQGIEETQYF

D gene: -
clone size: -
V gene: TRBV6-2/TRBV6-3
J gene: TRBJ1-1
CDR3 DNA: TGTGCCAGCAGTTACCCGGTTATGAACACTGAAGCTTTCTTT
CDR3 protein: CASSYPVMNTEAFF

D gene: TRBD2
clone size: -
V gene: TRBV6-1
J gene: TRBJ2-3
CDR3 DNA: TGTGCCAGCAGTGGTGGGGTACTAGCGGGGGACTTTAGGGGTACGCAGTATTTT
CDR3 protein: CASSGGVLAGDFRGTQYF

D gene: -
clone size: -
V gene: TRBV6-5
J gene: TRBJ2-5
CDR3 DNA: TGTGCCAGCAGTCCCCAGAGGGGGGGAACGCCCCAGTACTTC
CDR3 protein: CASSPQRGGTPQYF

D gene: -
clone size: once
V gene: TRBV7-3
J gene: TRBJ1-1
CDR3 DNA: TGTGCCAGCAGCTCCGGCCGGGGGAACACTGAAGCTTTCTTT
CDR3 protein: CASSSGRGNTEAFF

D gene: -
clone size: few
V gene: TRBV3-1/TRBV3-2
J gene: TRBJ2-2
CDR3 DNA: TGTGCCAGCAGCCGCCTCGGAGGGGTCACCGGGGAGCTGTTTTTT
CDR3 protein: CASSRLGGVTGELFF

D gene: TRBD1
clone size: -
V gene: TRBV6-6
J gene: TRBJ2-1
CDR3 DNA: TGTGCCAGCAGCCACAGGGGACAAAGAAAGGACAATGAGCAGTTCTTC
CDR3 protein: CASSHRGQRKDNEQFF

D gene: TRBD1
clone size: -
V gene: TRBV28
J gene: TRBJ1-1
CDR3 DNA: TGTGCCAGCAGTCGGCAAATGACAGGGAAGAACACTGAAGCTTTCTTT
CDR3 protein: CASSRQMTGKNTEAFF

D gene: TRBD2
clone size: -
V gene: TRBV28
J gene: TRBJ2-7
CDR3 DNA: TGTGCCAGCAGTTTAACTAGCGGGAGCTCCTACGAGCAGTACTTC
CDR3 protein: CASSLTSGSSYEQYF

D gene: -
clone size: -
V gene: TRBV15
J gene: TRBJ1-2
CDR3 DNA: TGTGCCACCAGCAGACAGGACAGCTATGGCTACACCTTC
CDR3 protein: CATSRQDSYGYTF

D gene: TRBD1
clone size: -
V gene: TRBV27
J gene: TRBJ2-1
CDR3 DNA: TGTGCCAGCAGTTACAGGGGATCGTCCTACAATGAGCAGTTCTTC
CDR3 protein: CASSYRGSSYNEQFF

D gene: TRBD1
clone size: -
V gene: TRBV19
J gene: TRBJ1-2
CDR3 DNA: TGTGCCAGTACAGGGGGGCGCATTGATGGCTACACCTTC
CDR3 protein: CASTGGRIDGYTF

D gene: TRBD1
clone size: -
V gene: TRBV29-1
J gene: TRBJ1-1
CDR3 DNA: TGCAGCGTTGAAAGGGACAGGGCTGCTGAAGCTTTCTTT
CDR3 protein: CSVERDRAAEAFF

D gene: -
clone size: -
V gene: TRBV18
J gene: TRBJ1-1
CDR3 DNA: TGTGCCAGCTCACCACCCAACAGGGACACTGAAGCTTTCTTT
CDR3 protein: CASSPPNRDTEAFF

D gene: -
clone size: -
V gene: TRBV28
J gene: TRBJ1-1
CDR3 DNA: TGTGCCAGCAGTTTATTTCGGGAATACACTGAAGCTTTCTTT
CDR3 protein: CASSLFREYTEAFF

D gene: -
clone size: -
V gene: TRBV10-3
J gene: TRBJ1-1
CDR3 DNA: TGTGCCATCGCGACTCAGAAGAACACTGAAGCTTTCTTT
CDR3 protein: CAIATQKNTEAFF

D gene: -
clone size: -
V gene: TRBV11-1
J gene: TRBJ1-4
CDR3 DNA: TGTGCCAGCAGCCGGGGTGAAAAACTGTTTTTT
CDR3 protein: CASSRGEKLFF

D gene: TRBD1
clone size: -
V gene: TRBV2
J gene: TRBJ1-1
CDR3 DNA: TGTGCCAGCAGTCGGGACAGGGGGCAGAGCACTGAAGCTTTCTTT
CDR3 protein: CASSRDRGQSTEAFF

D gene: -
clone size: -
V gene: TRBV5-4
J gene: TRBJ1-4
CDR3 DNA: TGTGCCAGCAGCTTAGCTGCAACTAATGAAAAACTGTTTTTT
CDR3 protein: CASSLAATNEKLFF

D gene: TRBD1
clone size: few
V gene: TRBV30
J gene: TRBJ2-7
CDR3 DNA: TGTGCCTGTTCCGGAGGGGGACAGGGCTACGAGCAGTACTTC
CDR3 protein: CACSGGGQGYEQYF

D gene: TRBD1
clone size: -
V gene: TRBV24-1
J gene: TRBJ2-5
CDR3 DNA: TGTGCCACCAGTGACTCCAGGGACAGCCAAGAGACCCAGTACTTC
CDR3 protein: CATSDSRDSQETQYF

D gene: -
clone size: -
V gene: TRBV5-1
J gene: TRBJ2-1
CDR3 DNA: TGCGCCAGCAGCTCAGAACCGGGCTACAATGAGCAGTTCTTC
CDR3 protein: CASSSEPGYNEQFF

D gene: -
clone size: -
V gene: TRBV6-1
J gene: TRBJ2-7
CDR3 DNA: TGTGCCAGCAGTGAAATAGGCCTTTCAGGCGAGCAGTACTTC
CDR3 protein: CASSEIGLSGEQYF

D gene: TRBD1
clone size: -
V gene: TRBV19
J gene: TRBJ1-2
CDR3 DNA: TGTGCCAGTAGTTCCTCCGGGACAGCTTATGGCTACACCTTC
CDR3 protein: CASSSSGTAYGYTF

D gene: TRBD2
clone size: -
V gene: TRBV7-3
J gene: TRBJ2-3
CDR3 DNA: TGTGCCAGCAGCCCAGGGGCGGGGGGGCCGAGTGGCACAGATACGCAGTATTTT
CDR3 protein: CASSPGAGGPSGTDTQYF

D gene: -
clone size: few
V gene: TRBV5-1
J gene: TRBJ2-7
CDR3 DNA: TGCGCCAGCAGCCCTGGGCAACGGCAGTCCTACGAGCAGTACTTC
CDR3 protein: CASSPGQRQSYEQYF

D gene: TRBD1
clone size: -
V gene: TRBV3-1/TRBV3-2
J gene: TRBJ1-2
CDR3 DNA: TGTGCCAGCAGCCCAACACCCGGACAGGGAAGGTATGGCTACACCTTC
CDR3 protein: CASSPTPGQGRYGYTF